This T cell receptor beta chain was sequenced for a study of OX40 agonist ivuxolimab in advanced cancers. In the study overall: Every 2 weeks, patients got intravenous ivuxolimab at one of six dose levels (0.01-10 mg/kg).

Germline CDR1 reads MNHEY; CDR2 reads SMNVEV (reference sequence). This CDR3 has 16 residues. The V segment lost 4 bases and the J segment 3 bases; nucleotides outside the gene matches: 10. Assay: immunoSEQ multiplex PCR; the TCRdb copy retains only in-frame clones and omits some. The table has approximately 69,000 clones, approximately 94% seen once; the top ten hold 15% to 18%. The rearrangement links TRBV27 to TRBJ2-3; 7 nucleotides agree with TRBD2. This sequence originates from an adult with an advanced solid tumor such as melanoma, head and neck, liver or kidney cancer. Sequenced material: CD4+ or CD8+ T cells sorted from blood, taken in a trial of the OX40 agonist ivuxolimab. The CDR3: CASSSLGREWTDTQYF. DNA of the CDR3: TGTGCCAGCAGTTCGCTCGGGCGGGAGTGGACAGATACGCAGTATTTT.